Listed below are T cell receptor beta chains from one sample, sequenced in a study of T cells in Graves' hyperthyroidism and ophthalmopathy. Using its own MiXCR run on the multiplex PCR reads, TCRdb lists one record per CDR3 protein. The table lists hundreds of thousands of distinct CDR3 sequences, 38% of them singletons. Sequencing was performed on blood. The receptors were gathered from a man aged 18 to 35 with Graves' hyperthyroidism. Each CDR3 is given with its conserved first and last residue. Each record gives: clone size, D gene, V gene, J gene, CDR3 protein, CDR3 DNA. A D gene is named only where the DNA matches it firmly. Clone size appears in some rows only: once, few, many, or a class for an expanded clone.

>few|TRBD1|TRBV5-4|TRBJ2-7
CASSIQTGDHEQYF
TGTGCCAGCAGCATCCAGACAGGGGACCACGAGCAGTACTTC
>.|TRBD1|TRBV19|TRBJ1-1
CASSNRTGPWGGEAFF
TGTGCCAGTAGTAATAGGACAGGGCCATGGGGAGGTGAAGCTTTCTTT
>few|TRBD2|TRBV10-3|TRBJ2-7
CAISLLAGDDEQYF
TGTGCCATCAGCCTACTAGCGGGGGACGACGAGCAGTACTTC
>many|.|TRBV10-2|TRBJ1-2
CASSERGEGYTF
TGCGCCAGCAGTGAGAGGGGGGAAGGCTACACCTTC
>.|.|TRBV6-1|TRBJ2-7
CAIQGAYEQYF
TGTGCCATACAGGGAGCCTACGAGCAGTACTTC
>.|TRBD1|TRBV5-1|TRBJ2-7
CASSPLGQVHEQYF
TGCGCCAGCAGCCCGCTGGGACAGGTCCACGAGCAGTACTTC
>few|TRBD1|TRBV7-8|TRBJ2-7
CASSSHTPGTGYYEQYF
TGTGCCAGCAGCTCGCACACCCCCGGGACAGGCTACTACGAGCAGTACTTC
>once|.|TRBV7-2|TRBJ1-1
CASSSVAGLGTEAFF
TGTGCCAGCAGCTCAGTCGCGGGATTAGGGACTGAAGCTTTCTTT
>.|.|TRBV2|TRBJ1-1
CASSPYIRQANTEAFF
TGTGCCAGCAGTCCCTACATTAGACAGGCGAACACTGAAGCTTTCTTT
>many|TRBD2|TRBV29-1|TRBJ2-7
CSASGSQTSGRAYEQYF
TGCAGCGCATCTGGTTCCCAGACTAGCGGGAGGGCTTACGAGCAGTACTTC
>few|TRBD1|TRBV20-1|TRBJ2-5
CSAPSRDRGETQYF
TGCAGTGCCCCATCCCGGGACAGGGGGGAGACCCAGTACTTC